This T cell receptor (beta chain) was recovered during a study of monozygotic twins with inflammatory bowel disease. Notes on the study in general: What may have added variability to patient repertoires is that immunosuppressive treatments differed.

CDR3 length: 13 amino acids. Germline loops: CDR1 MNHEY, CDR2 SVGAGI. On this clonotype itself: Its specificity is not known.

TCRdb re-called the 5' RACE reads; every CDR3 protein appears as one record, without DNA. The data include 150,000 to 200,000 distinct CDR3 sequences; the top ten clones carry roughly 2.3%. Donors each gave around 2.5 ml of blood. This sequence originates from a human donor with ulcerative colitis or Crohn's disease, or a healthy co-twin of an affected twin (not recorded which). The chain recombines TRBV6-5 with TRBJ2-1; as DNA is missing, the TRBD1 call by TCRdb cannot be tested. Sequencing was carried out using blood. The CDR3 reads CASRTGAYNEQFF.